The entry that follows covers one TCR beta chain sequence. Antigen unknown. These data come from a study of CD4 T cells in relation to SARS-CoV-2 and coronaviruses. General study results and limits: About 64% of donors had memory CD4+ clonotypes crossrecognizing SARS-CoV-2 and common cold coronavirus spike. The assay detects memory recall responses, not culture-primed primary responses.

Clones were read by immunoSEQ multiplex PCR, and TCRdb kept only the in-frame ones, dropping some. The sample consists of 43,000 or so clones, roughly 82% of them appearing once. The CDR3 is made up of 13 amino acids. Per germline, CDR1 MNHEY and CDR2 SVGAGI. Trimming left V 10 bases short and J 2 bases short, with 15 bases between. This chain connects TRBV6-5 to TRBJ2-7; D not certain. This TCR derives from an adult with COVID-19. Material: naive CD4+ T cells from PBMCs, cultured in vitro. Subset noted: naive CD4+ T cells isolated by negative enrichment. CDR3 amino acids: CATMGYSPYEQYF. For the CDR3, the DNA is TGTGCCACCATGGGGTACAGCCCCTACGAGCAGTACTTC.